This T cell receptor beta chain originates from a study of blood T cell repertoires in COVID-19. The wider study: The origin of the acute and convalescent COVID-19 samples was the United States, Italy and Spain. T cells, B-cell-depleted T cells, or PBMCs supplied cDNA or gDNA.

Original data processing: Estimation of nucleated cell counts relied on the amplification of reference gene primers. Profiling relied on immunoSEQ multiplex PCR, and the TCRdb table lists in-frame clones only, not all of them. V and J calls and clone size come straight from that table; D and trimming were deduced from the DNA. The table lists around 120,000 clones, roughly 70% of them singletons, with around 0.9% in the top ten. This CDR3 spans 15 amino acids. Germline CDR1 MNHEY, CDR2 SVGAGI. The V gene end was trimmed by 6 bases and the J gene end by 1 base; junction bases not matched to a gene: 3.

The V and J genes are TRBV6-5 and TRBJ2-4, with 10 bases matching TRBD1. This clonotype was sampled from a human donor with acute or convalescent COVID-19. The donor label of this sample is uncertain. The sequenced sample was peripheral blood. The DNA for the CDR3 is TGTGCCAGCAGCCGACAGGGGGCGGCCAAAAACATTCAGTACTTC. Its translation: CASSRQGAAKNIQYF.